Following are 19 T cell receptor beta chains from one sample sequenced in a study of shared clonotypes between healthy human individuals. Method: immunoSEQ multiplex PCR; TCRdb's copy keeps in-frame clones and lacks some. The sample includes millions of clones, over 85% of them seen just once. Sequencing was done on a sample of naive CD4+ T cells from PBMCs. Noted subset: CD45RA+ positively selected. These receptors were collected from a man aged 18 to 30 in good health. Some clones in this sample may be carry-over from other donors' samples.

This chain uses TRBV5-1 with TRBJ1-1; D gene unclear. The CDR3 covers 12 residues. Germline V gene data show CDR1 as SGHRS and CDR2 as YFSETQ. Trimming took off 6 bases at V and 2 bases at J, with 8 bases between the two ends. The CDR3 DNA is TGCGCCAGCAAGGGAATAAACACTGAAGCTTTCTTT. Its protein is CASKGINTEAFF.

The chain links TRBV29-1 to TRBJ1-2, with 8 bases fitting TRBD1. The CDR3 totals 11 residues. The trim removed 6 bases at V and 8 bases at J, leaving 5 bases unmatched. CDR1 and CDR2 (germline): SQVTM, ANQGSEA. The CDR3 DNA follows: TGCAGCGTCCCGACAGGGGACGGCTACACCTTC. Translation gives CSVPTGDGYTF.

To note about this clone: The same CDR3 can be traced to other DNA sequences in this sample. The chain couples TRBV5-1 to TRBJ2-2; tentative D call: TRBD1 (5 bases). Between the trimmed V and J ends, which lost 2 bases and 2 bases, there was a span of 10 bases. From germline, CDR1 is SGHRS and CDR2 YFSETQ. This CDR3 has 15 amino acids. This chain's CDR3 is CASSLGQGNTGELFF. The CDR3 DNA sequence: TGCGCCAGCAGCTTAGGCCAGGGAAACACCGGGGAGCTGTTTTTT. Drawing the rest from reference TRBV5-1 and TRBJ2-2, the complete variable domain is KAGVTQTPRYLIKTRGQQVTLSCSPISGHRSVSWYQQTPGQGLQFLFEYFSETQRNKGNFPGRFSGRQFSNSRSEMNVSTLELGDSALYLCASSLGQGNTGELFFGEGSRLTVL.

This chain connects TRBV9 to TRBJ2-5, with TRBD1 identical over 7 bases. There are 15 residues in the CDR3. The V segment lost 4 bases and the J segment 2 bases; nucleotides outside the gene matches: 8. Per germline, CDR1 SGDLS and CDR2 YYNGEE. CDR3 nucleotide sequence: TGTGCCAGCAGCTCCCGGACAGGCCGACAAGAGACCCAGTACTTC. Protein sequence: CASSSRTGRQETQYF.

The chain uses TRBV4-3 and TRBJ2-3, with 9 bases matching TRBD1. CDR3 size: 16 residues. The germline CDR1 and CDR2 sequences are LGHNA and YSLEER. V lost 2 bases to trimming and J lost 0 bases; unmatched junction nucleotides: 3. The CDR3 coding sequence is TGCGCCAGCAGCCAATTGGACAGGGGTAGCACAGATACGCAGTATTTT. Encoded protein: CASSQLDRGSTDTQYF.

The chain recombines TRBV28 with TRBJ2-1; 7 bases are a match to TRBD2. Germline CDR1 MDHEN, CDR2 SYDVKM. Trimming cost V 5 bases and J 8 bases; bases outside gene matches: 6. This CDR3 contains 13 residues. This chain's CDR3 is CASSPTSVHEQFF. The CDR3, as DNA: TGTGCCAGCAGTCCTACTAGCGTCCATGAGCAGTTCTTC.

The chain combines TRBV4-2 with TRBJ2-3; maybe TRBD1 (6 bases). Deletions cut 0 bases from V and 6 bases from J, with 7 bases between. This CDR3 spans 13 amino acids. Per germline, CDR1 LGHNA and CDR2 YNFKEQ. CDR3 in amino acids: CASSQDRGDTQYF. CDR3 DNA sequence: TGTGCCAGCAGCCAAGACAGGGGTGATACGCAGTATTTT.

This chain joins TRBV4-1 and TRBJ2-1; 7 nucleotides line up with TRBD2. CDR3 length: 16 amino acids. Trimming removed 1 base from V and 3 bases from J; junction bases left unmatched: 6. CDR1 is MGHRA, CDR2 YSYEKL, per germline. The DNA for the CDR3 is TGCGCCAGCAGCCAAGTCCCCCCTAGCGGCTACAATGAGCAGTTCTTC. Its translation: CASSQVPPSGYNEQFF.

V usage is TRBV30 and J usage is TRBJ2-4; 12 nucleotides align to TRBD2. With V trimmed by 2 bases and J by 7 bases, 6 bases remained unmatched. This CDR3 has 15 residues. Germline V gene lookup returns CDR1 GTSNPN and CDR2 SVGIG (reference sequence). In nucleotides, the CDR3 is TGTGCCTGGAGTCGCGGACTAGCGGGATTGAACATTCAGTACTTC. It translates to CAWSRGLAGLNIQYF.

V and J are TRBV25-1 and TRBJ1-2, with TRBD1 matching over 7 bases. Germline CDR1 reads MGHDK; CDR2 reads SYGVNS. V was pared by 3 bases and J by 2 bases, with 9 bases of the junction left unmatched. CDR3 length equals 16 residues. CDR3 in amino acids: CASSDRQGRRNYGYTF. CDR3 DNA sequence: TGTGCCAGCAGTGACCGACAGGGACGAAGGAACTATGGCTACACCTTC.

V gene TRBV28 combines with J gene TRBJ2-5; 12 nucleotides line up with TRBD2. The CDR3 has 16 amino acids. The germline gives CDR1 MDHEN, CDR2 SYDVKM. V was pared by 8 bases and J by 7 bases, with 14 bases of the junction left unmatched. CDR3 DNA sequence: TGTGCCAGCCGGACTAGCGGGGAAGGGAAGCCCGGGACCCAGTACTTC. The encoded protein is CASRTSGEGKPGTQYF.

This chain connects TRBV10-3 to TRBJ2-7; possibly TRBD2 for D (5 bases). V lost 4 bases and J 2 bases, leaving 12 bases between the germline ends. The CDR3 runs 14 residues. Germline assignment: CDR1 ENHRY and CDR2 SYGVKD. CDR3 loop: CAISGGSAPYEQYF. DNA of the CDR3: TGTGCCATCAGTGGTGGTAGCGCACCCTACGAGCAGTACTTC.

The chain uses TRBV20-1 and TRBJ2-5; D gene ambiguous. Per the germline V gene, CDR1 is DFQATT and CDR2 is SNEGSKA (reference sequence). The CDR3 is 11 amino acids. Trimming pared 3 bases from V and 0 bases from J, leaving 2 bases between. This CDR3 reads CSASHQETQYF. CDR3 bases: TGCAGTGCTAGTCACCAAGAGACCCAGTACTTC.

The chain recombines TRBV7-3 with TRBJ2-2; D may be TRBD1 (6 bases). CDR1 and CDR2 from the germline V gene are SGHTA and FQGTGA. V was cut by 5 bases and J by 6 bases, with 16 bases left in between. CDR3 size: 15 residues. CDR3 sequence (DNA): TGTGCCAGCAGCCTGGGGACAATCAGGGCCGGGGAGCTGTTTTTT. Protein product: CASSLGTIRAGELFF.

The chain recombines TRBV7-9 with TRBJ1-1; unclear D gene. CDR3 size: 14 residues. Trimming removed 8 bases at V and 0 bases at J, with 13 bases between. The germline CDR1 and CDR2 sequences are SEHNR and FQNEAQ (reference sequence). This CDR3 is CASASKLMNTEAFF. The CDR3 DNA is TGTGCCAGCGCATCGAAACTTATGAACACTGAAGCTTTCTTT.

The gene calls are TRBV27 and TRBJ2-3; 7 nucleotides line up with TRBD2. V lost 5 bases to trimming and J lost 8 bases; unmatched junction nucleotides: 16. The length of the CDR3 is 16 residues. Germline V gene data show CDR1 as MNHEY and CDR2 as SMNVEV (reference sequence). The DNA of the CDR3 is TGTGCCAGCAGTGTGCCCCCCCAGCGGGGACCTTCTACGCAGTATTTT. This encodes CASSVPPQRGPSTQYF.

This chain uses TRBV4-1 with TRBJ2-7; TRBD1 matches 8 bases. The germline V gene encodes CDR1 MGHRA and CDR2 YSYEKL. This CDR3 is built from 15 residues. Trimming removed 3 bases from V and 3 bases from J; junction bases left unmatched: 7. The CDR3 protein is CASSQRTGSLYEQYF. Here the CDR3 DNA reads TGCGCCAGCAGCCAGAGGACAGGGTCACTCTACGAGCAGTACTTC.

The chain couples TRBV4-1 to TRBJ2-5; TRBD2 aligns across 11 bases. The germline CDR1 and CDR2 sequences are MGHRA and YSYEKL. The junction had 6 bases not matched to a gene; V was cut back by 4 bases and J by 5 bases. The CDR3 is made up of 15 amino acids. The CDR3 sequence: CASSLIAGGGETQYF. CDR3 bases: TGCGCCAGCAGCCTTATAGCGGGAGGGGGGGAGACCCAGTACTTC.

This rearrangement joins TRBV27 to TRBJ2-7; D possibly corresponds to TRBD1 (6 bases). The germline V gene encodes CDR1 MNHEY and CDR2 SMNVEV (reference sequence). The CDR3 covers 14 residues. Trimming pared 6 bases from V and 6 bases from J, leaving 18 bases between. Here the CDR3 reads CASRNRDQGGEQYF. CDR3 sequence (DNA): TGTGCCAGCAGAAACCGGGACCAAGGGGGCGAGCAGTACTTC.